Shown below are 11 T cell receptor beta chains from a single sample sequenced in a study of tumor-infiltrating lymphocytes in localized non-small cell lung cancer. Sequencing used immunoSEQ multiplex PCR; TCRdb keeps in-frame clones, though not all of them. The sample records 8,500 to 10,000 clones, approximately 70% being singletons. Sequencing was done on a sample of uninvolved lung tissue not adjacent to the tumor. All receptors derive from a human donor with non-small cell lung cancer.

The CDR3 nucleotides are TGTGCCAGCAGCGTAGAGGGGGACAGGGTAAGTGAGCAGTTCTTC. Protein: CASSVEGDRVSEQFF. This chain links TRBV9 with TRBJ2-1; 9 bases match TRBD1. This CDR3 has 15 amino acids. The V gene's germline CDR1 is SGDLS and CDR2 YYNGEE. The V and J ends lost 0 bases and 9 bases, in that order; junction bases with no gene match: 7.

This chain links TRBV6-5 with TRBJ2-7; D might be TRBD2 (5 bases). Germline CDR1 MNHEY, CDR2 SVGAGI. V was cut by 6 bases and J by 7 bases, with 16 bases left in between. CDR3 length: 13 residues. This chain's CDR3 is CASRDSVLGEQYF. The CDR3 region has the DNA TGTGCCAGCAGGGATAGCGTCCTGGGGGAGCAGTACTTC.

This chain joins TRBV7-9 and TRBJ1-5; tentative D call: TRBD1 (6 bases). The CDR3 spans 12 residues. Germline lookup yields CDR1 SEHNR and CDR2 FQNEAQ (reference sequence). V gave up 8 bases and J gave up 9 bases, with 14 bases separating them. The CDR3 sequence is CASADSRGPQHF. In nucleotides, the CDR3 is TGTGCCAGCGCGGACAGCCGGGGGCCCCAGCATTTT.

This clone is deemed medium-sized. The chain has TRBV27 and TRBJ2-1; 10 nucleotides line up with TRBD2. In germline, CDR1 is MNHEY, CDR2 SMNVEV (reference sequence). Trimming removed 3 bases from V and 9 bases from J; junction bases left unmatched: 14. The CDR3 loop spans 17 amino acids. CDR3 nucleotides: TGTGCCAGCAGTTTGTGGGCTAGCGGGAGACTAGAGGGTGAGCAGTTCTTC. Protein sequence: CASSLWASGRLEGEQFF.

The CDR3: CASSPGARGFDYEQYF. For the CDR3, the DNA is TGTGCCAGCAGCCCCGGTGCCAGGGGGTTTGACTACGAGCAGTACTTC. The V call is TRBV14, the J call TRBJ2-7, with 7 nucleotides matching TRBD1. Germline-derived CDR1 and CDR2 are SGHDN and FVKESK. CDR3 length: 16 amino acids. After removal of 4 bases from V and 3 bases from J, the junction contained 12 bases not matched to a gene.

This clone has only a few counts. This chain joins TRBV28 and TRBJ2-2; no clear D gene. V lost 4 bases and J lost 0, with 9 bases in between. This CDR3 is 15 amino acids long. From germline, CDR1 is MDHEN and CDR2 SYDVKM. Written as DNA, the CDR3 is TGTGCCAGCAGTTCCCCGGGCACGAACACCGGGGAGCTGTTTTTT. It yields the protein CASSSPGTNTGELFF.

CDR3 in DNA: TGTGCCAGTAGACCGCCCTGGGGCACTGAAGCTTTCTTT. Its protein is CASRPPWGTEAFF. The chain carries TRBV19 and TRBJ1-1; D uncertain. V shed 6 bases and J shed 4 bases, with 12 bases lying between them. The CDR3 runs 13 residues. The germline CDR1 and CDR2 sequences are LNHDA and SQIVND (reference sequence).

The rearrangement uses TRBV5-1 and TRBJ1-4, with 7 bases aligning to TRBD1. V shed 0 bases, J shed 8 bases, and the junction held 4 bases outside the gene matches. From germline, CDR1 is SGHRS and CDR2 YFSETQ. The CDR3 runs to 14 residues. CDR3 region: CASSLENRGEKLFF. The CDR3, as DNA: TGCGCCAGCAGCTTGGAGAACAGGGGAGAAAAACTGTTTTTT.

This clone has just one count. This rearrangement joins TRBV11-3 to TRBJ1-2; TRBD1 agrees at 7 bases. This CDR3 has 17 residues. The junction had 10 bases not matched to a gene; V was cut back by 0 bases and J by 3 bases. The germline V gene has CDR1 SGHNT and CDR2 YENEEA. The CDR3 reads CASSLDLRGGADYGYTF. The CDR3 DNA reads TGTGCCAGCAGCTTAGATCTCCGAGGGGGCGCGGACTATGGCTACACCTTC.

V is TRBV5-1 and J is TRBJ1-1, with D possibly TRBD1 on 6 matching bases. V was cut by 4 bases and J by 11 bases, with 21 bases left in between. The CDR3 spans 14 residues. Germline V CDR1 and CDR2: SGHRS, YFSETQ. The CDR3 sequence is CASSGGQSYGDAFF. Here the CDR3 DNA reads TGCGCCAGCAGCGGAGGACAGTCCTACGGGGACGCTTTCTTT.

This clone showed up just once. The chain uses TRBV4-3 and TRBJ2-5, with unresolved D. Germline loops: CDR1 LGHNA, CDR2 YSLEER. V shed 4 bases and J shed 1 base, with 7 bases lying between them. The CDR3 runs 13 residues. The CDR3 protein is CASSPLVQETQYF. CDR3 DNA sequence: TGCGCCAGCAGCCCCCTTGTCCAAGAGACCCAGTACTTC.